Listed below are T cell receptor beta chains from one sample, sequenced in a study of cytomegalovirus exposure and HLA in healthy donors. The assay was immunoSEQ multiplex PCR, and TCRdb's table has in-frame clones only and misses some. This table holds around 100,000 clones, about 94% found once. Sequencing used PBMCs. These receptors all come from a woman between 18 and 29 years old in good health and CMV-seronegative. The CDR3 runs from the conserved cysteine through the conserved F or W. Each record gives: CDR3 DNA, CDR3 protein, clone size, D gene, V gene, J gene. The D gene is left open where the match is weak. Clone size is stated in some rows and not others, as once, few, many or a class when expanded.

TGTGCCAGCTCACCGGCGCTCAACCTCGGGACAGAGGTATACGAGCAGTACTTC,CASSPALNLGTEVYEQYF,.,TRBD1,TRBV18,TRBJ2-7
TGCGCCAGCAGCTTATCTCGGACAGGAAGTAGCTCCTACGAGCAGTACTTC,CASSLSRTGSSSYEQYF,.,TRBD1,TRBV5-1,TRBJ2-7
TGTGCCAGCTCACCAGTTTCGGCAGGGATATTGGAAGGACAGCCCCAGCATTTT,CASSPVSAGILEGQPQHF,.,.,TRBV18,TRBJ1-5
TGCGCCAGCAGCCAAGGCGGTAGCGGGAAAGCCGGGGAGCTGTTTTTT,CASSQGGSGKAGELFF,.,TRBD2,TRBV4-1,TRBJ2-2
TGCAGCGTTGAACTAGCGGATTACGAGCAGTACTTC,CSVELADYEQYF,few,TRBD2,TRBV29-1,TRBJ2-7
TGTGCCAGCAGCACGACTAGCGGGAGTTTCGATGAGCAGTTCTTC,CASSTTSGSFDEQFF,.,TRBD2,TRBV6-4,TRBJ2-1
TGTGCCAGCAGAACAGCAGGGGAGACCCAGTACTTC,CASRTAGETQYF,once,.,TRBV6-5,TRBJ2-5
TGTGCCAGCACGCTTGACGGGACAGCCAATTCACCCCTCCACTTT,CASTLDGTANSPLHF,.,TRBD1,TRBV27,TRBJ1-6
TGTGCCAGCAGCGGGACTAGCGGGAGGGGGGCCCAGTACTTC,CASSGTSGRGAQYF,.,TRBD2,TRBV6-1,TRBJ2-5
TGTGCCAGCAGCACGACAGGGGACATGAACACTGAAGCTTTCTTT,CASSTTGDMNTEAFF,.,TRBD1,TRBV5-4,TRBJ1-1
TGTGCCAGCAGCCACCTCTATCCTAGCTCCTACAATGAGCAGTTCTTC,CASSHLYPSSYNEQFF,.,.,TRBV4-2,TRBJ2-1
TGTGCCAGCAGTGTCTTACAGGGAGCTGAAGCTTTCTTT,CASSVLQGAEAFF,.,.,TRBV2,TRBJ1-1
TGCGCCAGCAGCCAAGATTCTTTCCTGCGGGACAATGAGCAGTTCTTC,CASSQDSFLRDNEQFF,.,.,TRBV4-1,TRBJ2-1
TGTGCCAGCAATAAGGGAGCGCCTACAGATACGCAGTATTTT,CASNKGAPTDTQYF,.,.,TRBV5-4,TRBJ2-3
TGTGCCAGCAGCGTTGAAGGGGGCCCCTACAATGAGCAGTTCTTC,CASSVEGGPYNEQFF,.,TRBD1,TRBV9,TRBJ2-1
TGTGCCAGCAGCTTAAGCGGCGGGGGTATCTACAATGAGCAGTTCTTC,CASSLSGGGIYNEQFF,.,TRBD2,TRBV7-2,TRBJ2-1
TGCGCCAGCAGCATAGATACTAGCGGGGGCACCGGGGAGCTGTTTTTT,CASSIDTSGGTGELFF,.,TRBD2,TRBV5-1,TRBJ2-2
TGTGCCAGCAGCGTAGCTAACCCCCTGTTGGATGGCTACACCTTC,CASSVANPLLDGYTF,.,.,TRBV9,TRBJ1-2
TGTGCCAGCAGCGGACAACCAGCGGGTGAGGGCTATGGCTACACCTTC,CASSGQPAGEGYGYTF,.,.,TRBV7-8,TRBJ1-2
TGTGCCAGTACCATTACAGTGAACACTGAAGCTTTCTTT,CASTITVNTEAFF,.,.,TRBV19,TRBJ1-1
TGTGCCAGCAGCCAAGGCGACAGCGGGGGGTCTTATGAGCAGTTCTTC,CASSQGDSGGSYEQFF,.,TRBD2,TRBV4-2,TRBJ2-1
TGTGCCAGCAGCCCCCCTGGGACAGGGATTAATGAGCAGTTCTTC,CASSPPGTGINEQFF,.,TRBD1,TRBV11-2,TRBJ2-1
TGTGCCAGCAGCCCAAGTCATGAGAGGTCCTCAGATACGCAGTATTTT,CASSPSHERSSDTQYF,.,.,TRBV4-2,TRBJ2-3
TGTGCCAGCAGCTTGGTAGCGGGAGGTGGGGGGGACACCGGGGAGCTGTTTTTT,CASSLVAGGGGDTGELFF,.,TRBD2,TRBV7-2,TRBJ2-2
TGTGCCAGCAGCGTAGGCGGGGGACCCTACGAGCAGTACTTC,CASSVGGGPYEQYF,.,TRBD2,TRBV9,TRBJ2-7
TGTGCCAGCAGCCCGCTGGCGGGAGGAGCATACGAGCAGTACTTC,CASSPLAGGAYEQYF,.,TRBD2,TRBV7-8,TRBJ2-7
TGTGCCAGCAGCGTAGGGCCCGGGGCCAACGTCCTGACTTTC,CASSVGPGANVLTF,.,.,TRBV9,TRBJ2-6
TGTGCCAGCAGCCCCGCGTCTGGCGGGGGGTCAGATACGCAGTATTTT,CASSPASGGGSDTQYF,few,TRBD2,TRBV4-2,TRBJ2-3
TGTGCCAGCGCATATGACAGACGGATCGGTGAAGCTTTCTTT,CASAYDRRIGEAFF,.,.,TRBV6-6,TRBJ1-1
TGTGCTAGTGGTTCGCCCGGGACCGGTGGGGGCGGCTACACCTTC,CASGSPGTGGGGYTF,.,.,TRBV12-5,TRBJ1-2
TGTGCCAGCAGTTATAGTATCGGGGGGACAGATACGCAGTATTTT,CASSYSIGGTDTQYF,.,TRBD2,TRBV6-5,TRBJ2-3
TGCGCCAGCAGTGCCCCTGGCGGGAGAATAGAAGAGACCCAGTACTTC,CASSAPGGRIEETQYF,.,TRBD2,TRBV5-1,TRBJ2-5
TGTGCCAGCAGCTCCCGGACAGGGGGCACTGAAGCTTTCTTT,CASSSRTGGTEAFF,.,TRBD1,TRBV11-2,TRBJ1-1
TGTGCCAGCCTCCGCCCCGGGACAGACAACTATGGCTACACCTTC,CASLRPGTDNYGYTF,once,TRBD1,TRBV28,TRBJ1-2
TGTGCCAGCAGCGGTAGACAGGCTCTTCACTATGGCTACACCTTC,CASSGRQALHYGYTF,.,.,TRBV7-9,TRBJ1-2
TGTGCCAGCAACGATCTGGGAGGGTCAGAGACCCAGTACTTC,CASNDLGGSETQYF,.,TRBD2,TRBV7-9,TRBJ2-5
TGTGCCAGCAGTTACTTCGGGACTAGTGGGGAGCAGTACTTC,CASSYFGTSGEQYF,.,TRBD2,TRBV6-6,TRBJ2-7
TGTGCCAGCTCACCAACAGGGGGCCTTGACTCTGGAAACACCATATATTTT,CASSPTGGLDSGNTIYF,.,TRBD1,TRBV18,TRBJ1-3
TGCGCCAGCAGCCCGTTTAGCGGGATCAATGAGCAGTTCTTC,CASSPFSGINEQFF,.,TRBD2,TRBV5-1,TRBJ2-1
TGTGCCAGCAGCTTAGCGGACAGGGGCAATGGCTACACCTTC,CASSLADRGNGYTF,.,TRBD1,TRBV7-6,TRBJ1-2
TGTGCCAGCAGATCGATAGCGGGAGGAATCGAGCAGTTCTTC,CASRSIAGGIEQFF,.,TRBD2,TRBV7-6,TRBJ2-1
TGTGCCAGCAGCTTATACGCGGCCACCACAGATACGCAGTATTTT,CASSLYAATTDTQYF,.,.,TRBV7-9,TRBJ2-3
TGTGCCAGCAGTAAAACAGGGAATAGCAATCAGCCCCAGCATTTT,CASSKTGNSNQPQHF,.,.,TRBV27,TRBJ1-5
TGTGCCAGCGCGACAGTATTGGGAGAGCAGTACTTC,CASATVLGEQYF,.,.,TRBV25-1,TRBJ2-7
TGCGCCAGCAGCTTGGTAGGAGCAGCAGCCTATGGCTACACCTTC,CASSLVGAAAYGYTF,.,.,TRBV5-1,TRBJ1-2